This T cell receptor (beta chain) was sequenced in a study of blood T cell repertoires in COVID-19 (dated by TCRdb to about 2020). Regarding the research as a whole: Samples from collaborators originated in the United States, Italy and Spain and spanned both the acute and convalescent phases of COVID-19. The material from the prospective study consisted of cDNA or gDNA derived from T cells, B-cell-depleted T cells, or PBMCs. Where HLA class I and class II types were available, the types were taken from metadata supplied by the sample provider, not from assay-based typing. The dataset comprised deeply sampled blood TCRbeta repertoires from subjects exposed to, actively infected with, or recovered from COVID-19. A freely available public database, intended as a resource for researchers studying the immune response to SARS-CoV-2, is where the repertoires were released. The samples were drawn from two sources: the first 160 participants of the ongoing ImmuneRACE study, and 1,254 subjects contributed by 6 global collaborators. The sample metadata nearly always contained a de-identified subject ID, COVID-19 status, age in years and sex. Overall study results and their limits: The amount of clinical and demographic metadata varied by source and participant and was provided uncurated.

TCRbeta CDR3 regions were amplified from genomic DNA by means of the immunoSEQ Assay, a bias-controlled multiplex PCR. As for the original processing: Nucleated cell counts per sample were estimated from amplification of reference gene primers within the assay. Sequence reads were collapsed and filtered to measure the absolute abundance of every unique TCRbeta CDR3 rearrangement. Productive Simpson clonality was computed per sample as the square root of Simpson's diversity index over productive rearrangements. TCRdb carries this immuneACCESS record with in-frame sequences only. Its versions omit some clonotypes, under half of them owing to an unresolved V gene in the studies checked, with the rest unexplained. The V and J calls and clone size were taken over from that table, and D and trimming were inferred from the DNA. The sample yields under 200,000 clones; less than 90% were counted once. The ten largest clonotypes hold over 12% of the sample.

For this clone: Its antigen is currently not known. Nothing much larger sits one base from this clone, and base qualities are not available.

V and J are trimmed by 5 bases and 5 bases, and the gene matches miss 8 bases of the junction. As encoded in the germline V gene (reference sequence), CDR1 is LNHDA while CDR2 is SQIVND. The CDR3 starts with the cysteine, ends with the phenylalanine, and has 15 residues. The read is trimmed to its CDR3 DNA, 45 bases read in frame from base 1. Each collaborating institution followed its own protocols to collect whole blood in K2EDTA tubes. For TCRbeta analysis, collaborators shipped samples in one of three forms: frozen whole blood, isolated PBMCs, or DNA extracted from either of those sample types. The V gene is TRBV19 and the J gene is TRBJ2-5; a stretch of 10 junction bases matches TRBD2. The clonotype originates from a man between 18 and 29 years old with active or convalescent COVID-19. Material for sequencing was peripheral blood. The CDR3 region has the sequence CASSVSGGAGETQYF. The DNA reads as follows: TGTGCCAGTAGTGTAAGCGGGGGGGCCGGGGAGACCCAGTACTTC. The CDR3, completed at both ends by the reference TRBV19 and TRBJ2-5 genes, gives the full variable domain DGGITQSPKYLFRKEGQNVTLSCEQNLNHDAMYWYRQDPGQGLRLIYYSQIVNDFQKGDIAEGYSVSREKKESFPLTVTSAQKNPTAFYLCASSVSGGAGETQYFGPGTRLLVL.